The 15 T cell receptor beta chains presented below share a single source sample, sequenced in a study of T-cell memory formation after mild COVID-19. TCRdb used MiXCR to reprocess the 5' RACE reads, holding one entry per CDR3 protein. The sample lists fewer than 350,000 distinct CDR3 sequences, roughly 8% seen once, with less than 25% in the top ten. Sequencing was carried out using PBMCs or a T cell subset sorted from them (not recorded which). All receptors come from a man aged 18 to 29 who had mild COVID-19 (a few samples of this study predate the infection). Cell type and time point are not known.

J is TRBJ2-2 and V is TRBV29-1, with a possible D match to TRBD1 (5 bases). V was cut by 4 bases and J by 6 bases, with 12 bases left in between. Germline V lookup: CDR1 SQVTM, CDR2 ANQGSEA. The CDR3 has 13 amino acids. In DNA, the CDR3 is TGCAGCGTTGTTGTCGCGACAGCCGGGGAGCTGTTTTTT. Its protein product is CSVVVATAGELFF.

V is TRBV11-2 and J is TRBJ2-1; possibly TRBD1 for D (6 bases). The CDR3 has 17 amino acids. Germline V gene lookup returns CDR1 SGHAT and CDR2 FQNNGV. Trimming left V 5 bases short and J 5 bases short, with 22 bases between. The CDR3 loop reads CASSQLPGAQLDNEQFF. Written as DNA, the CDR3 is TGTGCCAGCAGCCAGCTCCCAGGGGCCCAGCTTGACAATGAGCAGTTCTTC.

This clonotype occurred a few times. V and J are TRBV7-2 and TRBJ2-2; D is uncertain. CDR1 and CDR2 (germline): SGHTA, FQGNSA. V lost 5 bases and J 9 bases, leaving 16 bases between the germline ends. The CDR3 is 14 amino acids. CDR3 DNA sequence: TGTGCCAGCAGCCTCGACTCTTCTAATTGGGAGCTGTTTTTT. Its translation: CASSLDSSNWELFF.

This clonotype was counted between two and nine times. V and J are TRBV29-1 and TRBJ2-2; 8 bases map to TRBD1. Germline V gene sequence: CDR1 SQVTM, CDR2 ANQGSEA. This CDR3 comprises 14 residues. The trim removed 6 bases at V and 4 bases at J, leaving 7 bases unmatched. Here the CDR3 DNA reads TGCAGCGTGAGACAGGGGTCGGGCACCGGGGAGCTGTTTTTT. Its protein product is CSVRQGSGTGELFF.

This rearrangement joins TRBV7-6 to TRBJ2-3, with TRBD1 identical over 7 bases. The CDR3 length is 15 residues. Germline CDR1 and CDR2: SGHVS and FNYEAQ. V was pared by 3 bases and J by 2 bases, with 5 bases of the junction left unmatched. CDR3 sequence (DNA): TGTGCCAGCAGCTTGGGGACAGTCCCCACAGATACGCAGTATTTT. It encodes CASSLGTVPTDTQYF. Based on the CDR3 plus reference TRBV7-6 and TRBJ2-3, the full variable domain is GAGVSQSPRYKVTKRGQDVALRCDPISGHVSLYWYRQALGQGPEFLTYFNYEAQQDKSGLPNDRFSAERPEGSISTLTIQRTEQRDSAMYRCASSLGTVPTDTQYFGPGTRLTVL.

This clonotype was seen at least ten times. The chain joins TRBV11-1 to TRBJ2-5; D might be TRBD1 (5 bases). This CDR3 is 14 amino acids long. Germline assignment: CDR1 SGHAT and CDR2 FQDESV (reference sequence). Trimming removed 2 bases at V and 0 bases at J, with 7 bases between. Here the CDR3 reads CASSLQGYQETQYF. The CDR3 DNA reads TGTGCCAGCAGCTTACAGGGATACCAAGAGACCCAGTACTTC.

This clonotype has just a few counts. CDR3 in DNA: TGCAGTGCTTCAGATGGGGGGAAGAGGTCCTATAATTCACCCCTCCACTTT. This codes for CSASDGGKRSYNSPLHF. This sequence joins TRBV20-1 and TRBJ1-6, with a weak D call TRBD1 (5 bases). V was clipped by 5 bases and J by 1 base, with 18 bases between them. The CDR3 is 17 residues long. Germline CDR1 is DFQATT and CDR2 is SNEGSKA (reference sequence).

The chain has TRBV12-5 and TRBJ2-5; 8 bases map to TRBD2. CDR1 LGHNT and CDR2 FRNRAP come from the germline V gene. CDR3 length: 17 amino acids. V gave up 0 bases and J gave up 4 bases; unmatched junction bases: 10. The CDR3 sequence: CASGLVLAGGAGETQYF. The CDR3 nucleotides are TGTGCTAGTGGTTTGGTACTAGCCGGGGGGGCCGGAGAGACCCAGTACTTC.

Of note for this clonotype: Just one base apart from a much larger clone, this may be a read error. The chain employs TRBV27 and TRBJ1-5; D might be TRBD1 (5 bases). Trimming removed 6 bases at V and 2 bases at J, with 17 bases between. CDR1 MNHEY and CDR2 SMNVEV come from the germline V gene (reference sequence). This CDR3 contains 16 residues. The CDR3 region is CASRRWGANRNQPQHF. The CDR3 bases are TGTGCCAGCAGGAGATGGGGCGCGAATCGCAATCAGCCCCAGCATTTT.

This clonotype showed up many times. The rearrangement links TRBV7-2 to TRBJ2-3; D might be TRBD2 (7 bases). CDR3 size: 18 residues. Germline V gives CDR1 SGHTA, CDR2 FQGNSA. V was shortened by 5 bases and J by 6 bases, with 27 bases between the two germline ends. CDR3 sequence (DNA): TGTGCCAGCAGCAAACAGCATCTGGCGGGGGCCCAGCGGGATACGCAGTATTTT. Translating gives CASSKQHLAGAQRDTQYF.

This clonotype has just a few counts. The chain links TRBV3-1 to TRBJ2-5; TRBD1 matches at 10 bases. V was pared by 2 bases and J by 5 bases, with 5 bases of the junction left unmatched. This CDR3 is built from 15 residues. Germline V gene data show CDR1 as LGHDT and CDR2 as YNNKEL (reference sequence). CDR3 in amino acids: CASSQPGQGMETQYF. Written as DNA, the CDR3 is TGTGCCAGCAGCCAACCGGGACAGGGGATGGAGACCCAGTACTTC.

The chain couples TRBV6-5 to TRBJ1-1, with D perhaps TRBD1 (5 bases). This CDR3 has 16 amino acids. The V gene lost 2 bases and the J gene lost 5 bases, with 18 bases spanning the gap. CDR1 is MNHEY and CDR2 is SVGAGI in the germline V gene. The CDR3 DNA sequence: TGTGCCAGCAGTTACGGCCCGGGACCCGTCGGGACTGAAGCTTTCTTT. Protein sequence: CASSYGPGPVGTEAFF.

This chain connects TRBV7-8 to TRBJ2-1; 9 bases match TRBD2. The germline V gene encodes CDR1 SGHVS and CDR2 FQNEAQ. The length of the CDR3 is 16 residues. V shed 1 base and J 7 bases; nucleotides not matched to a gene: 8. CDR3 residues: CASSLEGRGGLNEQFF. The CDR3 coding sequence is TGTGCCAGCAGCTTAGAAGGGCGGGGGGGTCTGAATGAGCAGTTCTTC.

This clonotype was detected only a few times. J is TRBJ2-2 and V is TRBV12-3 or TRBV12-4; 7 nucleotides match TRBD1. V trimming: 5 bases; J trimming: 1 base; junction bases outside the gene matches: 4. The CDR3 loop spans 15 amino acids. CDR3 protein: CASSRTGRNTGELFF. As DNA, the CDR3 is TGTGCCAGCAGTCGGACAGGAAGGAACACCGGGGAGCTGTTTTTT.

The chain joins TRBV4-2 to TRBJ1-1, with 7 nucleotides matching TRBD1. Germline V gives CDR1 LGHNA, CDR2 YNFKEQ. CDR3 length equals 15 residues. The V and J ends lost 1 base and 9 bases, in that order; junction bases with no gene match: 11. CDR3 nucleotides: TGTGCCAGCAGCCAAGTTCGATTAGGGACAGTAAAAGCTTTCTTT. Encoded protein: CASSQVRLGTVKAFF.